These T cell receptor beta chains were read from a single sample in a study of T cells in tuberculosis. TCRdb keeps only in-frame clones here, not all; method: immunoSEQ multiplex PCR. The sample holds tens of thousands of clones, roughly 93% seen once. The sample comprised PBMCs. These receptors came from a donor aged 5 to 30 with latent tuberculosis or without tuberculosis infection. CDR3s include the opening cysteine and the closing phenylalanine or tryptophan. A D gene is named only where the DNA matches it firmly. A row's size may be missing; if present it is once, few, many or a size class.

V gene	D gene	J gene	clone size	CDR3 DNA	CDR3 protein
TRBV9	TRBD2	TRBJ2-3	-	TGTGCCAGCAGCGTAGGTAATAGCGGGGCCACAGATACGCAGTATTTT	CASSVGNSGATDTQYF
TRBV30	-	TRBJ2-1	-	TGTGCCTGGAGCGACAGCCTCTACAATGAGCAGTTCTTC	CAWSDSLYNEQFF
TRBV13	TRBD1	TRBJ2-6	-	TGTGCCAGCAGCTCAGGGGGCGCCGGGGCCAACGTCCTGACTTTC	CASSSGGAGANVLTF
TRBV2	TRBD1	TRBJ2-7	-	TGTGCCAGGCGGGACAGGGGTCCTAGCGAGCAGTACTTC	CARRDRGPSEQYF
TRBV27	TRBD1	TRBJ1-1	-	TGTGCCAGCAGTAAGACCCGGGACAGAGCGAACACTGAAGCTTTCTTT	CASSKTRDRANTEAFF
TRBV19	TRBD2	TRBJ2-5	once	TGTGCCAGTAGTAGAGGCGGGCTAGCGGGTGGCGAGACCCAGTACTTC	CASSRGGLAGGETQYF
TRBV2	-	TRBJ1-1	-	TGTGCCAGCAGTGTAAGAGGGGGAGACACTGAAGCTTTCTTT	CASSVRGGDTEAFF
TRBV6-5	-	TRBJ2-7	-	TGTGCCAGCAGTTACGGGGCAGGGGAAATCGGCGAGCAGTACTTC	CASSYGAGEIGEQYF
TRBV4-2	-	TRBJ2-7	-	TGTGCCAGCAGCAGTGGACTCGAAACCTACGAGCAGTACTTC	CASSSGLETYEQYF
TRBV9	TRBD1	TRBJ1-4	-	TGTGCCAGCAGCCCGGGGACAGGGGCTTCTGCAACTAATGAAAAACTGTTTTTT	CASSPGTGASATNEKLFF
TRBV19	TRBD1	TRBJ1-2	few	TGTGCCAGTAGTGAAGACAGGGAAGCTAACTATGGCTACACCTTC	CASSEDREANYGYTF
TRBV28	TRBD1	TRBJ1-1	-	TGTGCCACCGGTAGGGACAGGGTATCGGAGGCTTTCTTT	CATGRDRVSEAFF
TRBV6-1	TRBD1	TRBJ1-5	-	TGTGCCAGCAATGGGCAACAGGGGGGCTTAATGCCCCAGCATTTT	CASNGQQGGLMPQHF
TRBV11-3	-	TRBJ1-3	-	TGTGCCAGCAGCTTAGGAGGTGGAAACACCATATATTTT	CASSLGGGNTIYF
TRBV6-5	-	TRBJ2-7	-	TGTGCCAGCAGTCCGCGACAAAAAACCTACGAGCAGTACTTC	CASSPRQKTYEQYF
TRBV7-7	TRBD2	TRBJ2-7	medium-sized	TGTGCCAGTGGCGGGGGTAAGAGGGAGCAGTACTTC	CASGGGKREQYF
TRBV27	-	TRBJ1-1	-	TGTGCCAGCACAACCTCGGGACACTTGAACACTGAAGCTTTCTTT	CASTTSGHLNTEAFF
TRBV21-1	-	TRBJ2-3	-	TGTGCCAGCATAAAGGCCAGAGGGCGGGGAAACACAGATACGCAGTATTTT	CASIKARGRGNTDTQYF
TRBV6-5	-	TRBJ1-2	-	TGTGCCACCAAAAAATCGGGAGGCAACTATGGCTACACCTTC	CATKKSGGNYGYTF
TRBV21-1	-	TRBJ2-7	-	TGTGCCAGCAGCAACTCGACAGCCCGTCCCACCTACGAGCAGTACTTC	CASSNSTARPTYEQYF
TRBV5-1	-	TRBJ2-1	-	TGCGCCAGCAGCCCTGCCGGGGTCTACAATGAGCAGTTCTTC	CASSPAGVYNEQFF
TRBV7-2	-	TRBJ1-3	-	TGTGCCAGCAGCTTAGGAACAGGGATCGGAAACACCATATATTTT	CASSLGTGIGNTIYF
TRBV5-1	TRBD1	TRBJ1-1	-	TGCGCCAGCAGCTTGTATGGACAGGGGGGAGAATTCGCTGAAGCTTTCTTT	CASSLYGQGGEFAEAFF
TRBV7-3	-	TRBJ2-2	-	TGTGCCAGCAGCCGGGAGACCGGGGAGCTGTTTTTT	CASSRETGELFF
TRBV4-1	TRBD1	TRBJ2-7	-	TGCGCCAGCAGCCACAGGGGGCAGGGGCAGTACTTC	CASSHRGQGQYF
TRBV5-4	TRBD1	TRBJ1-2	once	TGTGCCAGCAGCTTTTACTCAGGGGGTGGTGGCTACACCTTC	CASSFYSGGGGYTF
TRBV6-5	TRBD2	TRBJ2-1	once	TGTGCCAGCAGTTCCCTTAGCGGGGGGGCCCATGAGCAGTTCTTC	CASSSLSGGAHEQFF
TRBV14	-	TRBJ1-3	-	TGTGCCAGCAGCCAACTTACAGGGAGCTCTGGAAACACCATATATTTT	CASSQLTGSSGNTIYF
TRBV6-5	TRBD1	TRBJ1-1	-	TGTGCCAGCAGCCGTGGACAGGGTACTGAAGCTTTCTTT	CASSRGQGTEAFF
TRBV29-1	-	TRBJ2-3	-	TGCAGCGTTACGAGAGGGAACACAGATACGCAGTATTTT	CSVTRGNTDTQYF
TRBV15	TRBD1	TRBJ1-5	-	TGTGCCACCCGAATGACAGGGGGGAATCAGCCCCAGCATTTT	CATRMTGGNQPQHF
TRBV5-1	TRBD2	TRBJ2-1	-	TGCGCCAGCAGCTTAGGGCTAGCGGGGGCCGGGGATGAGCAGTTCTTC	CASSLGLAGAGDEQFF
TRBV9	TRBD2	TRBJ2-1	-	TGTGCCAGCAGCGTAGGCCCGCGGGGAGGGGCGGTCTATGAGCAGTTCTTC	CASSVGPRGGAVYEQFF
TRBV15	TRBD1	TRBJ1-6	-	TGTGCCACCAGCAGGGACAGGGAAAGAAATTCACCCCTCCACTTT	CATSRDRERNSPLHF
TRBV13	-	TRBJ2-7	-	TGTGCCAGCAGCTCTTTAAACGAGCAGTACTTC	CASSSLNEQYF
TRBV9	TRBD2	TRBJ2-1	few	TGTGCCAGCAGTGCCGGGACTAGCCGGTTCTTC	CASSAGTSRFF
TRBV5-1	-	TRBJ1-6	-	TGCGCCAGCAGCTTGAGTGGGGGGGCTGACTCACCCCTCCACTTT	CASSLSGGADSPLHF
TRBV25-1	TRBD1	TRBJ1-4	once	TGTGCCAGCGTCTCGTTAGGGGGCTCTAATGAAAAACTGTTTTTT	CASVSLGGSNEKLFF
TRBV5-5	-	TRBJ2-2	-	TGTGCCAGCAGTTTGTCGGAGCGGAACACCGGGGAGCTGTTTTTT	CASSLSERNTGELFF
TRBV6-4	TRBD2	TRBJ2-3	-	TGTGCCAGCAGCGCCACACTAGCGGGCCCCACAGATACGCAGTATTTT	CASSATLAGPTDTQYF
TRBV5-1	-	TRBJ2-3	-	TGCGCCAGCAGCTTGGCTCTCCTAAGCACAGATACGCAGTATTTT	CASSLALLSTDTQYF
TRBV4-3	-	TRBJ2-7	-	TGCGCCAGCAGCCAAGATAAGATCGCTAGCGACAGACTCTACGAGCAGTACTTC	CASSQDKIASDRLYEQYF
TRBV27	TRBD1	TRBJ1-5	-	TGTGCCAGCAGTATTGACAGGGGACGGCAGCCCCAGCATTTT	CASSIDRGRQPQHF
TRBV5-1	-	TRBJ1-2	-	TGCGCCAGCAGCCAGGACGGGGTTTCGGTCTATGGCTACACCTTC	CASSQDGVSVYGYTF
TRBV29-1	-	TRBJ2-3	-	TGCAGCGTGTTGAACCAGGGTTCTTGGGCAGATACGCAGTATTTT	CSVLNQGSWADTQYF
TRBV13	TRBD1	TRBJ1-2	once	TGTGCCAGCAGCGAGGCTCGGACAGGGGGCGCAGACAACTATGGCTACACCTTC	CASSEARTGGADNYGYTF